The 22 T cell receptor beta chains below come from one sample, sequenced in a study of a mutant IDH1 vaccine in newly diagnosed glioma. Time point described: week 47, end of study. With topical imiquimod, each dose of the vaccine consisted of 300 ug of mutant IDH1 20-mer peptide. Their specific antigens are unknown. Profiled with immunoSEQ multiplex PCR; TCRdb holds only in-frame clones, not every one. The sample lists about 90,000 clones, nearly 90% occurring once. The input for sequencing was PBMCs, taken from a glioma patient whose treatment included an IDH1 peptide vaccine. The receptors stem from a woman in her forties or fifties with glioma.

The rearrangement joins TRBV27 to TRBJ1-4; TRBD1 matches 8 bases. In germline, CDR1 is MNHEY, CDR2 SMNVEV (reference sequence). This CDR3 has 16 residues. The V gene end was trimmed by 6 bases and the J gene end by 8 bases; junction bases not matched to a gene: 14. CDR3 region: CASSPGLGQGGEKLFF. The DNA for the CDR3 is TGTGCCAGCAGCCCAGGTTTAGGACAGGGTGGAGAAAAACTGTTTTTT.

The chain recombines TRBV6-5 with TRBJ2-1; D gene uncertain. The V gene lost 5 bases and the J gene lost 8 bases, with 16 bases spanning the gap. This CDR3 spans 14 amino acids. CDR1 and CDR2 from the germline V gene are MNHEY and SVGAGI. The CDR3 coding sequence is TGTGCCAGCAGTCATTACCCTTCAACGCATGAGCAGTTCTTC. Its translation: CASSHYPSTHEQFF.

The CDR3, as DNA: TGTGCCAGCAGCTTGGCTGGAGCGGTGGGCGGGAGGGCCAGAGGTCGGTTCTTC. Translated, it gives CASSLAGAVGGRARGRFF. This chain links TRBV5-8 with TRBJ2-1; 9 nucleotides agree with TRBD2. This CDR3 spans 18 amino acids. The germline V gene has CDR1 SGHTS and CDR2 YDEGEE. V was clipped by 0 bases and J by 15 bases; unmatched bases: 22.

This clone was observed a few times. The rearrangement links TRBV10-3 to TRBJ2-6, with 8 bases matching TRBD1. CDR1 ENHRY and CDR2 SYGVKD come from the germline V gene. The CDR3 runs 19 residues. The V segment lost 4 bases and the J segment 0 bases; nucleotides outside the gene matches: 11. The CDR3 DNA reads as TGTGCCATCAGTGCGCAAGGAGGGACAGGTTTCTCTGGGGCCAACGTCCTGACTTTC. Protein sequence: CAISAQGGTGFSGANVLTF.

The V and J genes are TRBV5-1 and TRBJ1-3, with 10 bases lining up with TRBD1. This CDR3 has 13 residues. CDR1 and CDR2 from the germline V gene are SGHRS and YFSETQ. V shed 4 bases, J shed 8 bases, and the junction held 3 bases outside the gene matches. The CDR3 DNA reads TGCGCCAGCAGCCCGGGACAGGGGTACACCATATATTTT. Its translation is CASSPGQGYTIYF. Combining the CDR3 with reference TRBV5-1 and TRBJ1-3 gives the whole variable domain KAGVTQTPRYLIKTRGQQVTLSCSPISGHRSVSWYQQTPGQGLQFLFEYFSETQRNKGNFPGRFSGRQFSNSRSEMNVSTLELGDSALYLCASSPGQGYTIYFGEGSWLTVV.

J is TRBJ2-7 and V is TRBV4-1, with 9 bases aligning to TRBD1. Germline lookup yields CDR1 MGHRA and CDR2 YSYEKL. The CDR3 runs 17 residues. J was trimmed by 3 bases and V by 2 bases; bases with no gene match: 11. The CDR3 coding sequence is TGCGCCAGCAGCCAAAGCCCGGGACAGGGATTTTACTACGAGCAGTACTTC. Protein sequence: CASSQSPGQGFYYEQYF.

The V and J genes are TRBV6-6 and TRBJ1-2; D gene uncertain. The V end lost 6 bases, the J end lost 5 bases, and 10 bases lay between the germline ends. Germline values: CDR1 MNHNY, CDR2 SVGAGI (reference sequence). CDR3 length: 12 residues. CDR3 DNA: TGTGCCAGCAGGAATGTTAAATATGGCTACACCTTC. This sequence encodes CASRNVKYGYTF.

This sequence joins TRBV7-9 and TRBJ1-2; possible D gene TRBD1, 6 bases. Germline lookup yields CDR1 SEHNR and CDR2 FQNEAQ (reference sequence). V was cut by 1 base and J by 2 bases, with 8 bases left in between. CDR3 length equals 14 residues. The CDR3 bases are TGTGCCAGCAGCTTAGGGCAGGGGAACTATGGCTACACCTTC. Its translation is CASSLGQGNYGYTF.

This sequence joins TRBV5-6 and TRBJ2-5; D is uncertain. The better agreement between TRBJ2-7 and the DNA end casts doubt on the J call. This CDR3 has 11 residues. The V gene's germline CDR1 is SGHDT and CDR2 YYEEEE. CDR3 nucleotide sequence: TGTGCCAGCAGCGCCCTCAACGAGCAGTACTTC. Translating it yields CASSALNEQYF.

The chain couples TRBV5-1 to TRBJ2-2, with 11 bases that match TRBD2. Germline CDR1 is SGHRS and CDR2 is YFSETQ. Trimming cost V 0 bases and J 6 bases; bases outside gene matches: 7. This CDR3 contains 17 residues. This chain's CDR3 is CASSLELAGGIAGELFF. The CDR3 bases are TGCGCCAGCAGCTTGGAGCTAGCGGGAGGAATAGCCGGGGAGCTGTTTTTT.

In this sample, this clone turned up a few times. The V and J genes are TRBV5-3 and TRBJ2-5; 13 bases are shared with TRBD2. TRBV5-3 is an ORF, with its function uncertain. This CDR3 is built from 20 residues. Trimming took 0 bases from V and 2 from J; bases not matched to a gene: 13. The DNA of the CDR3 is TGTGCCAGAAGCTTGGTTTTAGGCGGGACTAGCGGGGATTTTCAAGAGACCCAGTACTTC. It codes for CARSLVLGGTSGDFQETQYF.

The chain's CDR3 is CASARGQPQHF. CDR3 in DNA: TGTGCCAGCGCTCGAGGGCAGCCCCAGCATTTT. The J gene is TRBJ1-5, the V gene TRBV9; no reliable D call. Trimming shortened V by 7 bases and J by 7 bases, and 9 bases separated the two germline ends. The CDR3 runs to 11 residues. CDR1 SGDLS and CDR2 YYNGEE come from the germline V gene.

This rearrangement joins TRBV28 to TRBJ1-6; perhaps TRBD1 as D (5 bases). Per the germline V gene, CDR1 is MDHEN and CDR2 is SYDVKM. The V end was cut by 3 bases, the J end by 5 bases, with 17 bases between. The CDR3 is 17 residues long. CDR3 DNA: TGTGCCAGCAGTTTCAGAAGGGGTCACAATCATAATTCACCCCTCCACTTT. It translates to CASSFRRGHNHNSPLHF.

V and J are TRBV11-1 and TRBJ2-7; D perhaps matches TRBD2 (6 bases). The ends were cut back, 8 bases at V and 1 base at J, with 18 bases in the middle. Germline loops: CDR1 SGHAT, CDR2 FQDESV (reference sequence). This CDR3 has 15 residues. CDR3 bases: TGTGCCAGCGCCCGCCCCGGGACTCGATCCTACGAGCAGTACTTC. Translated, it gives CASARPGTRSYEQYF.

This clone was recorded once. The J gene is TRBJ2-3, the V gene TRBV6-5; 8 bases align to TRBD2. CDR1 and CDR2 from the germline V gene are MNHEY and SVGAGI. The length of the CDR3 is 13 residues. V shed 4 bases and J 3 bases; nucleotides not matched to a gene: 0. As DNA, the CDR3 is TGTGCCAGCAGTTTAGCGGGAACAGATACGCAGTATTTT. As protein: CASSLAGTDTQYF.

The rearrangement uses TRBV27 and TRBJ2-1, with D perhaps matching TRBD1 (5 bases). Germline CDR1 reads MNHEY; CDR2 reads SMNVEV (reference sequence). The CDR3 is 14 residues long. V shed 3 bases and J shed 5 bases, with 11 bases lying between them. In nucleotides, the CDR3 is TGTGCCAGCAGTTTGGCAGGGTATGACAATGAGCAGTTCTTC. It yields the protein CASSLAGYDNEQFF.

The chain uses TRBV5-4 and TRBJ1-2; unclear D gene. Germline loops: CDR1 SGHNT, CDR2 YYREEE (reference sequence). The length of the CDR3 is 13 residues. Trimming left V 4 bases short and J 8 bases short, with 15 bases between. The CDR3 loop reads CASSPDGVQGYTF. CDR3 in DNA: TGTGCCAGCAGCCCGGACGGGGTTCAGGGCTACACCTTC.

This chain connects TRBV6-5 to TRBJ2-5; 7 nucleotides match TRBD2. The CDR3 totals 15 residues. CDR1 is MNHEY and CDR2 is SVGAGI in the germline V gene. The junction had 13 bases not matched to a gene; V was cut back by 7 bases and J by 5 bases. CDR3 loop: CASTLWEGRMETQYF. The CDR3 region has the DNA TGTGCCAGCACCCTCTGGGAGGGGAGGATGGAGACCCAGTACTTC.

The V and J genes are TRBV28 and TRBJ1-2, with unresolved D. The germline V gene has CDR1 MDHEN and CDR2 SYDVKM. V lost 5 bases to trimming and J lost 8 bases, with 21 bases between them. The CDR3 has 15 amino acids. The CDR3 bases are TGTGCCAGCAGTGTCGAATATGACTACGTTGGGGGCTACACCTTC. Translating gives CASSVEYDYVGGYTF.

This clone was seen a few times. The chain employs TRBV5-6 and TRBJ2-5; TRBD1 aligns across 10 bases. The CDR3 runs to 16 residues. J was trimmed by 5 bases and V by 4 bases; bases with no gene match: 11. Germline CDR1 reads SGHDT; CDR2 reads YYEEEE. The CDR3 DNA reads as TGTGCCAGCAGCCTCCCTGGGACAGGGGTGAGGGAGACCCAGTACTTC. This sequence encodes CASSLPGTGVRETQYF.

This clone was recorded a few times. The chain combines TRBV7-9 with TRBJ2-5; weak D call: TRBD2 (5 bases). This CDR3 is built from 15 residues. The germline V gene encodes CDR1 SEHNR and CDR2 FQNEAQ (reference sequence). Trimming took 5 bases from V and 4 from J, leaving 17 bases between them. The CDR3 DNA is TGTGCCAGCAGCCCTAAAACAAGGCTAGCAGAGACCCAGTACTTC. Its protein is CASSPKTRLAETQYF.

This chain uses TRBV6-5 with TRBJ2-1, with D hard to call. Germline V gives CDR1 MNHEY, CDR2 SVGAGI. V dropped 0 bases and J dropped 5 bases, with 5 bases sitting between them. The CDR3 spans 13 residues. CDR3 nucleotide sequence: TGTGCCAGCAGTTACTCGAAGAACAATGAGCAGTTCTTC. This gives the protein CASSYSKNNEQFF.